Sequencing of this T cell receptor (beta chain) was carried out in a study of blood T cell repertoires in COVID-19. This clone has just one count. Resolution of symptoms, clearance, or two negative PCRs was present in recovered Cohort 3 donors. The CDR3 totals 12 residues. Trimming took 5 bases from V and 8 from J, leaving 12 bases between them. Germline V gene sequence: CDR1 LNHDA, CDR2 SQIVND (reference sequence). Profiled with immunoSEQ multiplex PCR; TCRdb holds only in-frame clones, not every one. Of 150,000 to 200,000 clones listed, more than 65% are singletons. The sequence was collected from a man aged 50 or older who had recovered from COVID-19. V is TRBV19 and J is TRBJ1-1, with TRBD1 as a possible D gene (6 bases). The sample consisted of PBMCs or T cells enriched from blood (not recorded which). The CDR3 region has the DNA TGTGCCAGTAGTTTCCTGGGGGCGGAAGCTTTCTTT. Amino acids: CASSFLGAEAFF.